This T cell receptor beta chain was identified in a study of cytomegalovirus exposure and HLA in healthy donors. Study-level results: Immune exposure data for these donors was limited to CMV serostatus.

On this clone itself: Its antigen is currently unknown.

The CDR3 covers 13 residues. Per germline, CDR1 MNHNY and CDR2 SVGAGI (reference sequence). The germline V and J ends were trimmed by 7 bases and 3 bases, with 10 bases remaining between them. The study ran its PCR with 60 Vbeta and 13 Jbeta primers. The repertoire was sequenced with immunoSEQ multiplex PCR; TCRdb's copy has only in-frame clones and lacks some. Of 110,000 or so clones listed, 70% to 80% are singletons. The rearrangement links TRBV6-6 to TRBJ1-5; D is possibly TRBD1 (6 bases). Specimen: PBMCs. The sequence was obtained from a woman aged 40 to 50 in good health and CMV-seropositive. The CDR3 region has the DNA TGTGCCAGCACCGGACAGTCCAATCAGCCCCAGCATTTT. Its protein is CASTGQSNQPQHF.